This T cell receptor (beta chain) was recorded in a study of OX40 agonist ivuxolimab in advanced cancers. Study as a whole: Ivuxolimab, which patients received intravenously every 2 weeks, was dosed at 0.01 to 10 mg/kg. Findings of the study overall: Nonresponders included some who also had low normalized T-cell clonal expansion.

Repertoires were generated with immunoSEQ multiplex PCR, while TCRdb's copy carries only in-frame clones and drops some. The profile shows 66,000 or so clones, around 73% of them singletons. Regarding this clone: Antigen specificity is unknown.

This specimen consisted of CD4+ or CD8+ T cells sorted from blood, obtained in a trial of the OX40 agonist ivuxolimab. This sequence originates from an adult with an advanced solid tumor such as melanoma, head and neck, liver or kidney cancer.

DNA of the CDR3: TGTGCCAGCAGCTTGGGAGCGGGGGGCCACACAGATACGCAGTATTTT. Its protein product is CASSLGAGGHTDTQYF. The chain employs TRBV5-5 and TRBJ2-3, with TRBD2 matching 9 bases. CDR1 and CDR2 (germline): SGHKS, YYEKEE (reference sequence). This CDR3 comprises 16 residues. The V gene end was trimmed by 0 bases and the J gene end by 2 bases; junction bases not matched to a gene: 4. The full variable domain, with the rest looked up from reference TRBV5-5 and TRBJ2-3, is DAGVTQSPTHLIKTRGQQVTLRCSPISGHKSVSWYQQVLGQGPQFIFQYYEKEERGRGNFPDRFSARQFPNYSSELNVNALLLGDSALYLCASSLGAGGHTDTQYFGPGTRLTVL.